A single sample gave rise to the 13 T cell receptor beta chains below, sequenced in a study of control samples from healthy donors and cancer patients. The method was immunoSEQ multiplex PCR; TCRdb's version includes in-frame clones alone and lacks a portion of them. The profile shows about 58,000 clones, roughly 94% of them singletons. Material for sequencing was blood. The receptors originated from a man aged 25-45 years in good health.

The chain links TRBV4-1 to TRBJ2-7, with 10 bases matching TRBD2. CDR3 length equals 16 residues. Looked up from germline, CDR1 is MGHRA and CDR2 is YSYEKL. J was trimmed by 7 bases and V by 0 bases; bases with no gene match: 9. CDR3: CASSQDELAGTSEQYF. The CDR3 region has the DNA TGCGCCAGCAGCCAAGATGAACTAGCGGGAACCTCTGAGCAGTACTTC.

The chain couples TRBV14 to TRBJ2-1; 8 bases agree with TRBD1. This CDR3 is built from 15 residues. Germline CDR1 reads SGHDN; CDR2 reads FVKESK. V lost 1 base to trimming and J lost 8 bases; unmatched junction nucleotides: 7. In DNA form, the CDR3 reads TGTGCCAGCAGCCAAGTAGGCGCAGGGGGCGATGAGCAGTTCTTC. Amino acids: CASSQVGAGGDEQFF.

Comments on this clone: Other DNA sequences in the sample encode the same CDR3. V and J are TRBV11-2 and TRBJ1-4; 10 bases are a match to TRBD1. The CDR3 is 18 amino acids. V shed 5 bases, J shed 8 bases, and the junction held 17 bases outside the gene matches. Germline CDR1 reads SGHAT; CDR2 reads FQNNGV. CDR3 in amino acids: CASSLRWTGGFGGEKLFF. Here the CDR3 DNA reads TGTGCCAGCAGCCTACGGTGGACAGGGGGGTTTGGGGGGGAAAAACTGTTTTTT. Combining the CDR3 with reference TRBV11-2 and TRBJ1-4 gives the whole variable domain EAGVAQSPRYKIIEKRQSVAFWCNPISGHATLYWYQQILGQGPKLLIQFQNNGVVDDSQLPKDRFSAERLKGVDSTLKIQPAKLEDSAVYLCASSLRWTGGFGGEKLFFGSGTQLSVL.

V gene TRBV12-3 or TRBV12-4 combines with J gene TRBJ2-1; D call uncertain. The CDR3 is 10 residues long. V lost 6 bases and J lost 5, with 2 bases in between. CDR3 DNA: TGTGCCAGCAGCAACAATGAGCAGTTCTTC. This gives the protein CASSNNEQFF.

The rearrangement joins TRBV29-1 to TRBJ2-7, with D uncertain. This CDR3 is 12 amino acids long. Germline CDR1 SQVTM, CDR2 ANQGSEA. Trimming removed 4 bases from V and 3 bases from J, with 10 bases in between. CDR3 loop: CSVGPGFYEQYF. DNA of the CDR3: TGCAGCGTTGGGCCAGGCTTCTACGAGCAGTACTTC.

The genes are TRBV6-5 and TRBJ1-5, with D possibly being TRBD1 (6 bases). Trimming left V 0 bases short and J 2 bases short, with 8 bases between. Germline CDR1 is MNHEY and CDR2 is SVGAGI. CDR3 length: 15 residues. This CDR3 is CASSYSPGGNQPQHF. As DNA, the CDR3 is TGTGCCAGCAGTTACTCGCCAGGGGGCAATCAGCCCCAGCATTTT.

The V and J genes are TRBV6-1 and TRBJ1-3; D is uncertain. V lost 0 bases and J lost 0, with 9 bases in between. This CDR3 comprises 16 residues. The germline V gene has CDR1 MNHNS and CDR2 SASEGT. The CDR3 DNA reads TGTGCCAGCAGTGAAGCGCTAGGGTACTCTGGAAACACCATATATTTT. Amino acids: CASSEALGYSGNTIYF.

The CDR3: CASSVLPSAEQYF. The CDR3 bases are TGTGCCAGCAGCGTCTTACCCTCCGCCGAGCAGTACTTC. The chain couples TRBV9 to TRBJ2-7; unclear D gene. Germline assignment: CDR1 SGDLS and CDR2 YYNGEE. The CDR3 contains 13 residues. V was cut by 2 bases and J by 6 bases, with 12 bases left in between. Combining the CDR3 with reference TRBV9 and TRBJ2-7 gives the whole variable domain DSGVTQTPKHLITATGQRVTLRCSPRSGDLSVYWYQQSLDQGLQFLIQYYNGEERAKGNILERFSAQQFPDLHSELNLSSLELGDSALYFCASSVLPSAEQYFGPGTRLTVT.

V usage is TRBV6-4 and J usage is TRBJ1-5, with D perhaps TRBD1 (6 bases). Trimming removed 5 bases at V and 2 bases at J, with 13 bases between. Per germline, CDR1 MRHNA and CDR2 SNTAGT. The CDR3 runs to 15 residues. The DNA for the CDR3 is TGTGCCAGCAGTCAACAGGGAAAAGGCAATCAGCCCCAGCATTTT. Amino acids: CASSQQGKGNQPQHF.

The chain is built from TRBV5-1 and TRBJ2-3, with a weak D call TRBD2 (5 bases). This CDR3 spans 14 amino acids. From germline, CDR1 is SGHRS and CDR2 YFSETQ. Trimming removed 7 bases at V and 1 base at J, with 13 bases between. The DNA of the CDR3 is TGCGCCAGCGAGAGCGGTACAGGCACAGATACGCAGTATTTT. Its protein is CASESGTGTDTQYF.

This chain uses TRBV28 with TRBJ1-2; TRBD1 might be the D (5 bases). Germline V lookup: CDR1 MDHEN, CDR2 SYDVKM. The CDR3 is 14 residues long. With 7 bases removed from V and 0 bases from J, the gap between germline ends came to 12 bases. The CDR3 DNA reads as TGTGCCAGCATGGCAGGGCAATCTAACTATGGCTACACCTTC. It specifies CASMAGQSNYGYTF.

This rearrangement joins TRBV14 to TRBJ2-7; D unclear. The germline CDR1 and CDR2 sequences are SGHDN and FVKESK. CDR3 length: 14 amino acids. With 0 bases removed from V and 4 bases from J, the gap between germline ends came to 10 bases. The CDR3 here is CASSQDSYLYEQYF. CDR3 DNA sequence: TGTGCCAGCAGCCAAGATTCCTATCTATACGAGCAGTACTTC.

About this clone itself: A junction boundary mismatches the germline segment, possibly from a read error. V usage is TRBV23-1 and J usage is TRBJ1-4; the D is unclear. TRBV23-1 is treated as an ORF (open reading frame) with a function not yet certain. The CDR3 loop spans 18 amino acids. The CDR3 DNA reads as TGCGCCAGGAGTCAAGGGAATCAGAGTACTGCAACTAATGAAAAACTGTTTTTT. Residues: CARSQGNQSTATNEKLFF.